Shown below are 26 T cell receptor beta chains from a single sample sequenced in a study of vaccination effects on CD4 cells after COVID-19. Having been cultured for roughly 11 days, the cells underwent CD4+ T cell isolation. Their specific antigens are unknown. Clones were sequenced by immunoSEQ multiplex PCR, and TCRdb holds only the in-frame ones, with some missing. The repertoire includes tens of thousands of clones, roughly 74% of them detected once, and around 3% sits in the top ten. This specimen was CD4+ T cells from PBMCs cultured without peptide, taken before COVID-19 vaccination. Receptors were obtained from a human donor who received a COVID-19 vaccine.

This clone was recorded only once. The chain carries TRBV6-2 or TRBV6-3 and TRBJ1-1; TRBD1 might be the D (5 bases). The CDR3 runs 14 residues. Trimming stripped 6 bases from V and 1 base from J, with 12 bases between. The V gene's germline CDR1 is MNHEY and CDR2 SVGEGT. The chain's CDR3 is CASSLRVGNTEAFF. CDR3 sequence (DNA): TGTGCCAGCAGCCTCAGGGTGGGGAACACTGAAGCTTTCTTT.

The chain is built from TRBV7-9 and TRBJ2-1; no clear D gene. CDR1 is SEHNR and CDR2 is FQNEAQ in the germline V gene (reference sequence). The CDR3 is made up of 12 amino acids. Trimming cost V 2 bases and J 8 bases, with 7 bases left between them. DNA of the CDR3: TGTGCCAGCAGCTTATATACGGATGAGCAGTTCTTC. It encodes CASSLYTDEQFF.

V usage is TRBV7-9 and J usage is TRBJ2-3; TRBD1 aligns across 7 bases. V dropped 4 bases and J dropped 3; count of bases not matched to a gene: 4. There are 14 residues in the CDR3. From germline, CDR1 is SEHNR and CDR2 FQNEAQ (reference sequence). This CDR3 reads CASSYTGETDTQYF. The CDR3 DNA follows: TGTGCCAGCAGCTATACAGGGGAAACAGATACGCAGTATTTT. Using reference TRBV7-9 and TRBJ2-3 for the parts outside the CDR3, the full variable domain is DTGVSQNPRHKITKRGQNVTFRCDPISEHNRLYWYRQTLGQGPEFLTYFQNEAQLEKSRLLSDRFSAERPKGSFSTLEIQRTEQGDSAMYLCASSYTGETDTQYFGPGTRLTVL.

This chain joins TRBV2 and TRBJ1-1; unclear D gene. The germline V and J ends were trimmed by 2 bases and 6 bases, with 10 bases remaining between them. The germline CDR1 and CDR2 sequences are SNHLY and FYNNEI. The CDR3 sequence is 13 residues long. CDR3 bases: TGTGCCAGCAGTGAAAGGACCAGCTCTGAAGCTTTCTTT. It specifies CASSERTSSEAFF.

V is TRBV19 and J is TRBJ1-1; 7 bases are a match to TRBD1. CDR1 is LNHDA, CDR2 SQIVND, per germline (reference sequence). V was clipped by 9 bases and J by 0 bases; unmatched bases: 4. The CDR3 consists of 13 residues. CDR3 in DNA: TGTGCCAGCCGACAGGGCTTGAACACTGAAGCTTTCTTT. This translates into CASRQGLNTEAFF.

V is TRBV9 and J is TRBJ1-3; TRBD1 might be the D (6 bases). Per germline, CDR1 SGDLS and CDR2 YYNGEE. Deletions cut 3 bases from V and 5 bases from J, with 15 bases between. This CDR3 has 15 amino acids. The CDR3 region is CASSAYPGARNTIYF. For the CDR3, the DNA is TGTGCCAGCAGCGCCTACCCGGGGGCCAGAAACACCATATATTTT.

The V gene is TRBV28, the J gene TRBJ1-2; the D is unclear. The CDR3 contains 13 residues. V dropped 3 bases and J dropped 5 bases, with 10 bases sitting between them. CDR1 MDHEN and CDR2 SYDVKM come from the germline V gene. For the CDR3, the DNA is TGTGCCAGCAGTTTGGCAGGTCCTTATGGCTACACCTTC. Its protein is CASSLAGPYGYTF.

V and J are TRBV6-4 and TRBJ2-1; 7 bases match TRBD1. The CDR3 is 16 amino acids. Trimming took 5 bases from V and 0 from J; bases not matched to a gene: 7. Per germline, CDR1 MRHNA and CDR2 SNTAGT. This chain's CDR3 is CASSPETGSSYNEQFF. As DNA, the CDR3 is TGTGCCAGCAGTCCCGAGACAGGGAGCTCCTACAATGAGCAGTTCTTC.

This clone was found a few times. This chain's CDR3 is CASSQGWGAGAIYNEQFF. The CDR3, as DNA: TGTGCCAGCAGCCAAGGATGGGGAGCGGGGGCCATCTACAATGAGCAGTTCTTC. The chain links TRBV3-1 (or the pseudogene TRBV3-2) to TRBJ2-1, with 8 positions matching TRBD2. The CDR3 runs 18 residues. Germline V gene sequence: CDR1 LGHDT, CDR2 YNNKEL (reference sequence). After removal of 1 base from V and 3 bases from J, the junction contained 11 bases not matched to a gene.

This clone turned up a few times. The chain links TRBV12-3 or TRBV12-4 to TRBJ2-1, with a weak D call TRBD2 (5 bases). The ends were cut back, 3 bases at V and 6 bases at J, with 6 bases in the middle. This CDR3 contains 12 residues. Written as DNA, the CDR3 is TGTGCCAGCAGTTTCGCGGGCAATGAGCAGTTCTTC. Its translation is CASSFAGNEQFF.

This chain connects TRBV28 to TRBJ2-7; 9 nucleotides line up with TRBD1. Germline V lookup: CDR1 MDHEN, CDR2 SYDVKM. The V gene end was trimmed by 5 bases and the J gene end by 1 base; junction bases not matched to a gene: 3. The CDR3 runs 14 residues. In DNA form, the CDR3 reads TGTGCCAGCAGTACAGGGGGCTTTTCCTACGAGCAGTACTTC. Residues: CASSTGGFSYEQYF.

The J gene is TRBJ2-6, the V gene TRBV6-6; possibly TRBD1 or TRBD2 for D (6 bases each). Germline lookup yields CDR1 MNHNY and CDR2 SVGAGI (reference sequence). The CDR3 loop spans 17 amino acids. V was pared by 5 bases and J by 1 base, with 15 bases between. In DNA form, the CDR3 reads TGTGCCAGCAGTCTATCTGGGGGGCGGTCTGGGGCCAACGTCCTGACTTTC. Its protein is CASSLSGGRSGANVLTF.

This clone was recorded a few times. J is TRBJ2-7 and V is TRBV7-9; possible D gene TRBD1, 5 bases. Germline loops: CDR1 SEHNR, CDR2 FQNEAQ (reference sequence). V was pared by 0 bases and J by 6 bases, with 15 bases between. CDR3 length: 15 residues. CDR3: CASSLAAGLVSEQYF. The CDR3 DNA is TGTGCCAGCAGCTTAGCTGCAGGGTTGGTTTCCGAGCAGTACTTC.

V is TRBV12-3 or TRBV12-4 and J is TRBJ2-2; tentative D call: TRBD1 (6 bases). Trimming took 5 bases from V and 4 from J, leaving 8 bases between them. The CDR3 totals 13 residues. CDR3 residues: CASSRTVTGELFF. The CDR3 DNA sequence: TGTGCCAGCAGTCGGACAGTCACCGGGGAGCTGTTTTTT.

V usage is TRBV6-5 and J usage is TRBJ1-2; 7 bases agree with TRBD1. Germline V gives CDR1 MNHEY, CDR2 SVGAGI. V shed 8 bases and J 0 bases; nucleotides not matched to a gene: 3. The CDR3 sequence is 13 residues long. CDR3 sequence: CASVGTANYGYTF. The CDR3 bases are TGTGCCAGCGTGGGGACAGCTAACTATGGCTACACCTTC.

The rearrangement joins TRBV5-5 to TRBJ1-2, with 9 bases fitting TRBD1. The J segment lost 7 bases and the V segment lost 0 bases, leaving 7 bases of the junction unmatched. The CDR3 contains 15 residues. In germline, CDR1 is SGHKS, CDR2 YYEKEE (reference sequence). The CDR3 protein is CASSLAGTGLVGYTF. CDR3 nucleotide sequence: TGTGCCAGCAGCTTGGCAGGGACAGGGTTGGTTGGCTACACCTTC.

The V call is TRBV3-1 (or the pseudogene TRBV3-2), the J call TRBJ2-7, with a possible D match to TRBD2 (6 bases). V lost 4 bases, J lost 3 bases, and 16 bases lay in between. The CDR3 is made up of 15 amino acids. CDR1 and CDR2 from the germline V gene are LGHDT and YNNKEL (reference sequence). The CDR3 region is CASSPYRVGGYEQYF. The CDR3 DNA sequence: TGTGCCAGCAGCCCCTATAGGGTCGGGGGCTACGAGCAGTACTTC.

The chain employs TRBV28 and TRBJ2-7; TRBD2 might be the D (6 bases). V was shortened by 5 bases and J by 1 base, with 12 bases between the two germline ends. In germline, CDR1 is MDHEN, CDR2 SYDVKM. CDR3 length: 14 amino acids. The CDR3 DNA reads TGTGCCAGCAGTCCCGCCGGGACTTCCTACGAGCAGTACTTC. Translation: CASSPAGTSYEQYF.

The chain is built from TRBV19 and TRBJ1-5; D gene uncertain. Trimming left V 0 bases short and J 9 bases short, with 21 bases between. The CDR3 sequence is 17 residues long. CDR1 is LNHDA, CDR2 SQIVND, per germline (reference sequence). This CDR3 reads CASSIEPGQQLGLPQHF. In nucleotides, the CDR3 is TGTGCCAGTAGTATAGAACCCGGGCAGCAATTAGGATTGCCCCAGCATTTT.

The V gene is TRBV6-5, the J gene TRBJ2-1; TRBD1 agrees at 7 bases. In germline, CDR1 is MNHEY, CDR2 SVGAGI. V dropped 6 bases and J dropped 0; count of bases not matched to a gene: 2. This CDR3 comprises 14 residues. The CDR3 loop reads CASSRDSSYNEQFF. The CDR3 coding sequence is TGTGCCAGCAGCCGGGACAGCTCCTACAATGAGCAGTTCTTC.

This sequence joins TRBV10-3 and TRBJ1-6; tentatively, D is TRBD1 (5 bases). V was pared by 3 bases and J by 10 bases, with 19 bases between. Germline CDR1 reads ENHRY; CDR2 reads SYGVKD. CDR3 size: 16 residues. CDR3 residues: CAISDPRRGVGSPLHF. Written as DNA, the CDR3 is TGTGCCATCAGTGACCCCCGACGGGGGGTCGGATCACCCCTCCACTTT.

DNA for the CDR3: TGCGCCAGCAGCCAACGGCTAGCGGGAGACGTC. It yields the protein CASSQRLAGDV. This rearrangement joins TRBV4-1 to TRBJ2-7; 10 nucleotides line up with TRBD2. This CDR3 is built from 11 residues. Germline-derived CDR1 and CDR2 are MGHRA and YSYEKL.

For this clone: The junction and the germline gene differ at one end; a read error may be behind it. The rearrangement uses TRBV7-7 and TRBJ2-1; 9 bases line up with TRBD2. The CDR3 runs 18 residues. Germline CDR1 reads SSHAT; CDR2 reads FNYEAQ (reference sequence). The CDR3 spells CASSLTFASGGSYNEQFF. Written as DNA, the CDR3 is TGTGCTAGCAGCTTAACTTTTGCGAGCGGGGGGTCCTACAATGAGCAGTTCTTC.

The rearrangement uses TRBV28 and TRBJ2-2; TRBD1 is a possible D gene (6 bases). The ends were cut back, 6 bases at V and 2 bases at J, with 10 bases in the middle. The CDR3 length is 14 residues. CDR1 MDHEN and CDR2 SYDVKM come from the germline V gene. CDR3 coding DNA: TGTGCCAGCAGCGGACAGTTTAACACCGGGGAGCTGTTTTTT. Translation gives CASSGQFNTGELFF.

This clone was picked up a small number of times. The genes are TRBV3-1 (or the pseudogene TRBV3-2) and TRBJ2-5; 8 positions agree with TRBD2. Germline-derived CDR1 and CDR2 are LGHDT and YNNKEL (reference sequence). J was trimmed by 4 bases and V by 11 bases; bases with no gene match: 9. CDR3 size: 13 residues. The CDR3 protein is CAVRGGSGETQYF. CDR3 DNA sequence: TGTGCCGTCCGCGGGGGGTCGGGAGAGACCCAGTACTTC.

The rearrangement joins TRBV2 to TRBJ1-2, with 8 bases matching TRBD1. The J segment lost 8 bases and the V segment lost 2 bases, leaving 16 bases of the junction unmatched. The CDR3 contains 17 residues. The germline V gene encodes CDR1 SNHLY and CDR2 FYNNEI. Here the CDR3 reads CASSEPGQGLSMIGYTF. For the CDR3, the DNA is TGTGCCAGCAGTGAACCTGGACAGGGACTATCTATGATCGGCTACACCTTC.